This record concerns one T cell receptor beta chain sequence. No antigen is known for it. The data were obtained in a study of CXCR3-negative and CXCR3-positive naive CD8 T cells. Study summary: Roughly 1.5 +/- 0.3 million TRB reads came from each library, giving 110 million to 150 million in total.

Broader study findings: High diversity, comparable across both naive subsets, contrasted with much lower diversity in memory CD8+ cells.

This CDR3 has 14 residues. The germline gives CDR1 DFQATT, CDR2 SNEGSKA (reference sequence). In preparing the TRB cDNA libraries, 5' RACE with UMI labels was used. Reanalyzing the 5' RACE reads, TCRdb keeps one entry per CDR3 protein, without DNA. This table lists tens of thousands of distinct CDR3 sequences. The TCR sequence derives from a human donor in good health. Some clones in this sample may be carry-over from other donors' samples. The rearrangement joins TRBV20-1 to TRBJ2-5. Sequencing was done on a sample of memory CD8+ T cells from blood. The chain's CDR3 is CSARDQGPTETQYF.